The TCR beta chain under discussion was sequenced for a study of T cell changes during pregnancy in multiple sclerosis (dated by TCRdb to the late 2010s). Study-level background: The study looked at changes in the T cell repertoire across pregnancy in women with multiple sclerosis.

The germline V gene yields SGHAT for CDR1 and FQNNGV for CDR2. Relative to germline, V is missing 4 bases and J is missing 8 bases, with 8 bases of the junction outside any gene match. Measured from the cysteine to the phenylalanine, the CDR3 is 14 residues long. Only CDR3 DNA is held: 42 bases, read in frame from base 1. Library preparation was by the immunoSEQ multiplex PCR assay. The table was pulled from immuneACCESS by TCRdb, which kept in-frame rearrangements only. Such tables lose some clones; where checked, under half of the loss comes from unresolved V genes, and the rest has no known cause. Across this sample there are roughly 45,000 clones, with roughly 90% seen only once. In total, the top ten clones hold 4.5% to 5.5% of the sample. On this clone itself: Its antigen target is currently unknown. No base qualities exist here, and no much larger clone lies one base off it.

In this chain, TRBV11-2 is recombined with TRBJ1-2, and TRBD1 matches 9 of the central bases. This receptor was identified in a female donor in good health, enrolled as a control in a pregnancy study. The sequences come from peripheral blood, collected in the second trimester of pregnancy. DNA sequence: TGTGCCAGCAGCTCTCGGACAGGGGTGGGCGGCTACACCTTC. Its product reads: CASSSRTGVGGYTF.